Reported below is one T cell receptor beta chain. This clone was counted between two and nine times. Its cognate antigen has yet to be identified. No base-level quality is on record; no much larger clone is a single base apart. In total, fewer than 750 healthy bone marrow donors made up the cohort. At the time of sampling, every cohort member was nominally healthy, though immune exposures that went unrecorded were likely present. The donor was CMV seronegative and belonged to the group of 350 to 400 seronegative cohort members. Every donor gave a peripheral blood sample, and the peripheral blood mononuclear cells from that sample were used for TCR beta sequencing. Genomic DNA was extracted from the blood cell samples with the Qiagen DNeasy Blood Extraction Kit. Trimming accounts for 4 bases at V and 7 bases at J, while the number of junction bases matched to no gene is 16. CDR1 MNHNS and CDR2 SASEGT were looked up in the germline V gene. The CDR3 spans 17 residues, from the cysteine through the phenylalanine. The read is trimmed to its CDR3 DNA, 51 bases read in frame from base 1.

The source of the sample is a study of cytomegalovirus exposure and HLA in healthy donors (dated by TCRdb to 2017 to 2019). As for the study more broadly: An earlier analysis of approximately 600 of the donors reported more than 250 Gb of sequence data and approximately 110 million unique TCR beta sequences from about 180 million T cells. Approximately 300 gigabases of sequencing data and 78 million or so unique TCR sequences were included in an early release covering about 620 HLA-typed donors. The genetic ancestry cluster associated with self-reported Caucasian donors included about 84% of the 398 genotyped donors. The study was designed to test whether signatures of past pathogen exposure could be identified by cataloging public T cell receptors. Using immunosequencing, the study profiled T cell repertoires from 666 subjects and related those repertoires to cytomegalovirus serostatus. A separate validation cohort of about 110 different subjects was used in addition to the 666-subject first cohort. To predict cytomegalovirus infection status, the study brought together high-throughput TCR immunosequencing, statistical association of individual TCRs with disease status, and machine learning. In a later analysis, previously published TCR beta repertoires from about 640 donors were re-analyzed and high-resolution HLA genotyping was added so that TCR occurrence patterns could be studied. The later analysis used no new phenotypic data to find candidate immune exposures, relying instead on TCR beta sequences and their occurrence across donors. An earlier analysis of fewer than 750 of the donors used high-throughput TCR beta sequencing to judge whether each TCR beta V gene segment behaved as functional or pseudogenic. Donor age, sex, ethnicity and CMV serostatus were collected together with the repertoire data. A later genetic analysis took genome-wide SNP genotypes for 398 of the 666 donors and used that subset as a discovery cohort. Every discovery cohort repertoire had been produced on one sequencing platform. Class I and class II HLA loci were covered by the typing at four-digit resolution. The number of donors typed differed by locus, with 629-630 for A, B, C, DRB1 and DQB1, around 500 for DQA1, approximately 570 for DPA1, and around 460 for DPB1. Four or five DR-DQ haplotypes were treated as single units for association and clustering because of strong linkage in the cohort. Among about 360 genotyped donors of the cohort, an average of around 240,000 unique TCR beta nucleotide sequences were sequenced per donor, roughly 18% of them non-productive. Findings and caveats that apply to the study as a whole: Most CMV-associated TCR beta chains appeared to be HLA-restricted in a later analysis, and the HLA associations seemed to be driven largely by CMV exposure. Linkage disequilibrium might explain the correlated functional status among segregating V segments, but an unknown experimental factor could not be excluded. Assigning TCR associations to individual alleles was difficult when HLA alleles, especially DR and DQ, strongly co-occurred. In both the original and validation cohorts, the classifier was reported to diagnose cytomegalovirus status with high specificity and sensitivity. A later genetic analysis reported fewer N-insertions in productive TCRs among donors in an Asian-associated ancestry cluster than the roughly 720-donor mean. At a false discovery rate of 0.05, a later analysis linked approximately 18,000 TCR beta sequences to specific HLA alleles. Roughly uniform sequencing depth across donors was assumed in presence/absence analyses, although this assumption may not hold. A few of the identified cytomegalovirus-associated TCR beta chains were confirmed in vitro to be specific for cytomegalovirus antigens. The authors suggested that the approach could potentially be generalized to other disease states and immunological phenotypes. In a later analysis, TCR association rates were found to vary across HLA loci, with the most associated TCRs seen for DRB1 alleles and the fewest for HLA-C alleles. An association between a missense DCLRE1C variant and V-gene and J-gene trimming of TCR beta chains was found in a later genetic analysis and replicated in an independent cohort. In a later analysis, several top co-occurrence clusters were reported to appear linked to parvovirus B19, influenza, CMV and Epstein-Barr virus. Because counts were too low, roughly 17 rarely observed V segments, including chromosome 9 orphons, were left out of the earlier analysis of roughly 600 of the donors. A cluster of highly shared sequence variants was judged likely to represent a technical artifact of the sequencing pipeline. A further reported finding was that TCR beta sequences accurately predicted the HLA-A and HLA-B alleles for most subjects in the first cohort. Only TCR beta chains were sequenced in this cohort, and the absence of alpha or paired-chain data limited detectable features. The study listed around 160 TCR beta chains as associated with cytomegalovirus. Because some donors lacked HLA typing at each locus, the association tests relied only on the typed subset. Some IMGT-functional V segments, including TRBV6-2 and TRBV6-3, could not be told apart with the 87-base-pair reads, so those segments were excluded. Compared with equally common non-associated chains, HLA-associated TCR beta chains in a later analysis were more clonally expanded and had lower generation probabilities. The only immune exposure information available for the cohort was CMV serostatus. Across donors, most TCR sequences were observed very rarely, whereas some public TCRs were present in many individuals. In an earlier analysis of around 500 of the donors, most TCR beta V segments appeared in productive rearrangements about 87% or about 30% of the time, broadly matching IMGT annotations.

Receptors were amplified or captured by the immunoSEQ multiplex PCR assay. For the multiplex PCR, a mixture combining 60 forward primers for TCR Vbeta segments and 13 reverse primers for TCR Jbeta segments was used. The CDR3 region of rearranged TCR beta genes was amplified from genomic DNA by a multiplex PCR assay. Amplified TCR beta libraries were sequenced as 87-base-pair reads on the Illumina HiSeq System. From the authors' description of their analysis: Across the 640 or so repertoires, a later analysis counted about 81 million unique TCR beta chains, roughly 11 million of which were shared by at least two donors. Raw reads were error-corrected and collapsed into unique sequences with a nearest-neighbor algorithm that merged closely related sequences to remove PCR and sequencing errors. Alignment of CDR3 sequences to IMGT reference sequences was used to assign V, D and J gene segments. For a sequence to be retained, a match of at least six nucleotides was required to both a V gene segment and a J gene segment. A rearrangement was called productive if the CDR3 had no stop codons and remained in frame with V and J, and every other rearrangement was called non-productive. Following IMGT convention, CDR3 was defined as the stretch from the second conserved V-encoded cysteine to the conserved J-encoded phenylalanine. In an earlier analysis of more than 550 of the donors, sequences lacking an unambiguous match to a single V gene segment were excluded. In an earlier analysis of 500 to 750 of the donors, V segments were called functional above 56.7% productive rearrangements and were called segregating when the between-donor standard deviation exceeded 5%. A statistical classification framework was developed to diagnose cytomegalovirus status using the catalog of TCR beta chain sequences. A later analysis assigned V and J genes by comparing TCR nucleotide sequences with IMGT/GENE-DB human TR gene sequences. Using the TCRdist pipeline, a later analysis assigned CDR3 sequences along with most-parsimonious VDJ recombination scenarios. A later analysis defined each TCR beta chain by its CDR3 amino acid sequence plus V-gene family, and excluded reads lacking a unique V-gene family. A later analysis removed 600 or so highly shared, low-generation-probability nucleotide sequences to deal with suspected cross-contamination and a sequencing artifact. A later analysis calculated a clonal expansion index for each public chain from normalized within-repertoire ranks of inferred template counts. Generation probabilities in a later analysis came from a VDJ recombination model fitted to out-of-frame rearrangements, and those results were checked against IGoR. In a later analysis, hypergeometric tests were used to score TCR-TCR, TCR-HLA and TCR-CMV co-occurrence, with a repertoire-size bias correction applied to TCR pairs. In a later analysis, false discovery rates were estimated by permuting HLA or CMV assignments 20 times. A later analysis grouped co-occurring TCRs with DBSCAN, adding TCRdist sequence similarity when clustering within HLA-allele-positive subsets. For co-occurrence clustering, repertoires with fewer than 30,000 or more than 120,000 public chains were excluded, along with several repertoires with anomalous nucleotide sharing. Held by TCRdb, this immuneACCESS table contains in-frame sequences only and omits some clones. Under half of the omission traces to an unresolved V gene where checked; the cause of the rest is unknown. V and J calls and clone size are copied from that table; D and trimming were computed from the DNA. This sample holds roughly 200,000 clones; about 82% were observed only once. The ten biggest clones cover around 3% of the sample.

The rearrangement joined TRBV6-1 to TRBJ2-5, with 9 central nucleotides matching TRBD1. This TCR was recovered from a man aged 30-40 years in good health and CMV-seronegative. Sequencing input: PBMCs. The bases read TGTGCCAGCAGTGGAAATTCTGGGACAGGGTGGTACGGGACCCAGTACTTC. It encodes CASSGNSGTGWYGTQYF.